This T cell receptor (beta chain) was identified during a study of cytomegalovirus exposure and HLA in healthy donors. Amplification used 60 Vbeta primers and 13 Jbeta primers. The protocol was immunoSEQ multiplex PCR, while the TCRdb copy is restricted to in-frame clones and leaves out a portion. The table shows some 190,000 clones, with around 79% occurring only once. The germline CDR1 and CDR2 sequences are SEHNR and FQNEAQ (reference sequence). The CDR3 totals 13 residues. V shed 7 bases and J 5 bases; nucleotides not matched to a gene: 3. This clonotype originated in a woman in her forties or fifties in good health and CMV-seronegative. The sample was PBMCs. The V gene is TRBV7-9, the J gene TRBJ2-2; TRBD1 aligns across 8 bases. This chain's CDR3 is CASKQGATGELFF. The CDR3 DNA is TGTGCCAGCAAGCAGGGGGCGACCGGGGAGCTGTTTTTT.